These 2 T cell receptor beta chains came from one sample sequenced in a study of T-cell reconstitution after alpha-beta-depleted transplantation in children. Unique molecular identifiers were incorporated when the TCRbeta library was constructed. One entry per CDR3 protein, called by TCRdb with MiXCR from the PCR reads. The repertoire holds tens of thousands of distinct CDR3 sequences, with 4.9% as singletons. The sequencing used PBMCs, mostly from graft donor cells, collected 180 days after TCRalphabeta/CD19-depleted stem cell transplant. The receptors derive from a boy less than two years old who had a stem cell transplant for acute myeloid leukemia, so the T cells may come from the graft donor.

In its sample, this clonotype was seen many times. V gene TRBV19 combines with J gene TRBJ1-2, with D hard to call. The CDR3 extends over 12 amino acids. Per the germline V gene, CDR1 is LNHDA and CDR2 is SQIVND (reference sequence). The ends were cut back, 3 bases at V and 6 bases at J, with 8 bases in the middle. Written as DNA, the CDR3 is TGTGCCAGTAGTATGGCGGGAGATGGCTACACCTTC. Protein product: CASSMAGDGYTF. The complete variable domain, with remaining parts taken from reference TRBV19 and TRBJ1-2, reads DGGITQSPKYLFRKEGQNVTLSCEQNLNHDAMYWYRQDPGQGLRLIYYSQIVNDFQKGDIAEGYSVSREKKESFPLTVTSAQKNPTAFYLCASSMAGDGYTFGSGTRLTVV.

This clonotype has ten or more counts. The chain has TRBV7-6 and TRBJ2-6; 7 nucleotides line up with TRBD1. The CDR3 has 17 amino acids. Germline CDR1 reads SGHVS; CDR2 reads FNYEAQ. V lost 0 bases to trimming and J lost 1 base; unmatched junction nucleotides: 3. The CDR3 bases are TGTGCCAGCAGCTTAGCCTACAGGGGTTCTGGGGCCAACGTCCTGACTTTC. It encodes CASSLAYRGSGANVLTF.